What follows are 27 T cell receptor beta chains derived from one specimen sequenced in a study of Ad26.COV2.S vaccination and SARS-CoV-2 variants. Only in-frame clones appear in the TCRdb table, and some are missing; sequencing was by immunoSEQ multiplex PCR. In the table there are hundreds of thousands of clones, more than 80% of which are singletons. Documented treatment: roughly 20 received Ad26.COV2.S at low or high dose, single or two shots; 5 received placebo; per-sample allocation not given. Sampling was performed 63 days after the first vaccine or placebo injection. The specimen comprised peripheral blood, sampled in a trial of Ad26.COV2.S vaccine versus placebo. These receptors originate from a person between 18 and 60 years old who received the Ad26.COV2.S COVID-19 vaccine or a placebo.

CDR3: CASRFSGANTGELFF. CDR3 bases: TGTGCCAGCAGATTTAGCGGGGCGAACACCGGGGAGCTGTTTTTT. The chain joins TRBV11-2 to TRBJ2-2; 8 positions agree with TRBD2. CDR1 is SGHAT and CDR2 is FQNNGV in the germline V gene. Trimming took 6 bases from V and 0 from J; bases not matched to a gene: 3. There are 15 residues in the CDR3.

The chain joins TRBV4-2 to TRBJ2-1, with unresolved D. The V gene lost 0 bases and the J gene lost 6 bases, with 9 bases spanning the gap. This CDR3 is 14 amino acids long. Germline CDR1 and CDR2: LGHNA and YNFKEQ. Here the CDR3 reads CASSQEEEGNEQFF. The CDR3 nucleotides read TGTGCCAGCAGCCAAGAAGAGGAAGGCAATGAGCAGTTCTTC.

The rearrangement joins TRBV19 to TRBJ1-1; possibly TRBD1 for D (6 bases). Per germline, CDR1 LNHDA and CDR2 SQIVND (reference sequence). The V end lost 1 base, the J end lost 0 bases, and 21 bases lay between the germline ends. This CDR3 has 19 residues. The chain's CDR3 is CASSIGTDILGPMNTEAFF. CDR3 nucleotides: TGTGCCAGTAGTATAGGGACAGACATTTTAGGGCCGATGAACACTGAAGCTTTCTTT.

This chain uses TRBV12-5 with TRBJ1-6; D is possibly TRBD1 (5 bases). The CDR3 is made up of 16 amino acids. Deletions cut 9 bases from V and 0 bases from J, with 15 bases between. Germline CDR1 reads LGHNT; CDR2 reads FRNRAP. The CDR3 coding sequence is TGTGCTAGCGGGGTAGGTGGGGGCTCCTATAATTCACCCCTCCACTTT. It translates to CASGVGGGSYNSPLHF. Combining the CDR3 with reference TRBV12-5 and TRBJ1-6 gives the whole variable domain DARVTQTPRHKVTEMGQEVTMRCQPILGHNTVFWYRQTMMQGLELLAYFRNRAPLDDSGMPKDRFSAEMPDATLATLKIQPSEPRDSAVYFCASGVGGGSYNSPLHFGNGTRLTVT.

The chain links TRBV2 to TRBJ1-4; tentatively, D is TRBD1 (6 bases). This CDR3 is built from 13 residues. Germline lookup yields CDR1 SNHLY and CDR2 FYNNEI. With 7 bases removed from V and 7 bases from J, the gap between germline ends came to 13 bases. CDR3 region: CASNRARGEKLFF. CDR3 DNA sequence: TGTGCCAGCAACAGGGCTCGGGGTGAAAAACTGTTTTTT.

The DNA of the CDR3 is TGTGCCAGCAGCGTAGGAGACACAGCCCTTGGTGGCTACACCTTC. It encodes CASSVGDTALGGYTF. V gene TRBV9 combines with J gene TRBJ1-2; D is uncertain. There are 15 residues in the CDR3. Germline CDR1 reads SGDLS; CDR2 reads YYNGEE. V lost 0 bases and J lost 7, with 16 bases in between.

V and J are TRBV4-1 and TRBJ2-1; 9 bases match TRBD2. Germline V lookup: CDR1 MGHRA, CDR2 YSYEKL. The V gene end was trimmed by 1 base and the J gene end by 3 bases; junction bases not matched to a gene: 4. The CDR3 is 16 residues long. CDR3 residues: CASSQVIAGDYNEQFF. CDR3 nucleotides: TGCGCCAGCAGCCAAGTAATAGCGGGAGACTACAATGAGCAGTTCTTC.

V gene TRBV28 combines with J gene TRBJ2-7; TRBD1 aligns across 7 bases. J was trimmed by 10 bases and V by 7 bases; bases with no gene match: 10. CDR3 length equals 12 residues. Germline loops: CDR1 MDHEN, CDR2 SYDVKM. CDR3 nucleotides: TGTGCCAGCACTCCGATCCGGGACAGTCAGTACTTC. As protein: CASTPIRDSQYF.

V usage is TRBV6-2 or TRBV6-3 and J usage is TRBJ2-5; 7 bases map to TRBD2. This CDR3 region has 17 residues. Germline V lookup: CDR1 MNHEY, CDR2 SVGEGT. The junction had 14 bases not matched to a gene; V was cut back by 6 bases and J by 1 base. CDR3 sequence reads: CASSGLEGVSPQETQYF. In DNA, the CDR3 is TGTGCCAGCAGCGGACTAGAAGGAGTTTCCCCCCAAGAGACCCAGTACTTC.

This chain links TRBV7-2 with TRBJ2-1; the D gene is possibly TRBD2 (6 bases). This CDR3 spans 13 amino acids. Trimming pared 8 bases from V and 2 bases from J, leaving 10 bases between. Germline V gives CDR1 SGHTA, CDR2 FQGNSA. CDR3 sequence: CASRRLAYNEQFF. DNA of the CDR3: TGTGCCAGCCGACGACTAGCCTACAATGAGCAGTTCTTC. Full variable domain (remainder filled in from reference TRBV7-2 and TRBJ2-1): GAGVSQSPSNKVTEKGKDVELRCDPISGHTALYWYRQSLGQGLEFLIYFQGNSAPDKSGLPSDRFSAERTGGSVSTLTIQRTQQEDSAVYLCASRRLAYNEQFFGPGTRLTVL.

CDR3 region: CASSLGGQAAQYF. The CDR3 DNA follows: TGTGCCAGCAGTTTAGGGGGGCAGGCGGCCCAGTACTTC. V usage is TRBV12-3 or TRBV12-4 and J usage is TRBJ2-5, with D tentatively TRBD1 (6 bases). The CDR3 is 13 residues long. V lost 1 base to trimming and J lost 9 bases, with 12 bases between them.

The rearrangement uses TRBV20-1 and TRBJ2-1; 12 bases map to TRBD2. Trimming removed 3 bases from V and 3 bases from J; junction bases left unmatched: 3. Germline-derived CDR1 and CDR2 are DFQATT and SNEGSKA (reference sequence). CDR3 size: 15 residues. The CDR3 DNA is TGCAGTGCTAGTCCGGGACTAGCGGGCTACAATGAGCAGTTCTTC. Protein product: CSASPGLAGYNEQFF.

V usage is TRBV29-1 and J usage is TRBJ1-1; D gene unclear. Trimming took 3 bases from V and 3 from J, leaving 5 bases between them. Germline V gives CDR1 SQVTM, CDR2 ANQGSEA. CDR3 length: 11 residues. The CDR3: CSVDYYTEAFF. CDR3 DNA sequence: TGCAGCGTTGATTACTACACTGAAGCTTTCTTT.

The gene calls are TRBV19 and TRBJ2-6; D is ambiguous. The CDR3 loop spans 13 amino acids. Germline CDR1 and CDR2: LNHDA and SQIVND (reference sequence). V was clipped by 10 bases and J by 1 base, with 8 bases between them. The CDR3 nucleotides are TGTGCCACAGGCGGATCTGGGGCCAACGTCCTGACTTTC. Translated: CATGGSGANVLTF. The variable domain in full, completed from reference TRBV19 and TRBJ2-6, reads DGGITQSPKYLFRKEGQNVTLSCEQNLNHDAMYWYRQDPGQGLRLIYYSQIVNDFQKGDIAEGYSVSREKKESFPLTVTSAQKNPTAFYLCATGGSGANVLTFGAGSRLTVL.

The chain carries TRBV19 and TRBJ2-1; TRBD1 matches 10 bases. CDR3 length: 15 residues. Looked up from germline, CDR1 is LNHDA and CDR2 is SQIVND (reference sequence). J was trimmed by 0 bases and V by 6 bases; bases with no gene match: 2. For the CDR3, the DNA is TGTGCCAGTAGAGGGGACAGGGGCTCCTACAATGAGCAGTTCTTC. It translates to CASRGDRGSYNEQFF.

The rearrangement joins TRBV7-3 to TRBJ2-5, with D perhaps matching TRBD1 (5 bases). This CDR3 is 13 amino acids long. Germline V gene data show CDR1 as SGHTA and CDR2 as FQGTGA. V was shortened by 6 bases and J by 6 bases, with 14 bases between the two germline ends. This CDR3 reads CASSLGDGKTQYF. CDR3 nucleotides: TGTGCCAGCAGTCTAGGGGATGGCAAGACCCAGTACTTC. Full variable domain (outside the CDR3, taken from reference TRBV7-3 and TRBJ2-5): GAGVSQTPSNKVTEKGKYVELRCDPISGHTALYWYRQSLGQGPEFLIYFQGTGAADDSGLPNDRFFAVRPEGSVSTLKIQRTERGDSAVYLCASSLGDGKTQYFGPGTRLLVL.

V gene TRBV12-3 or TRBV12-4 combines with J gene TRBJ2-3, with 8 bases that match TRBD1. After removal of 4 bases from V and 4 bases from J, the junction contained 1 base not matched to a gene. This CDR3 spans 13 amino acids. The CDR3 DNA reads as TGTGCCAGCAGTTCGACAGGGGCAGATACGCAGTATTTT. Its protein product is CASSSTGADTQYF.

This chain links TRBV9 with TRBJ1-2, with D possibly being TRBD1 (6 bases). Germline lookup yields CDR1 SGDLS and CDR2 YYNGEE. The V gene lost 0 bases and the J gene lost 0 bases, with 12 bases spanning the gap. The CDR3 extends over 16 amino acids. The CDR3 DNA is TGTGCCAGCAGCGTAGGGTGGGACACCACTAACTATGGCTACACCTTC. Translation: CASSVGWDTTNYGYTF.

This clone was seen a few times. The CDR3 is CASSLRSQGIGEQYF. CDR3 DNA sequence: TGCGCCAGCAGCTTGCGTAGTCAGGGAATTGGCGAGCAGTACTTC. The rearrangement links TRBV5-1 to TRBJ2-7, with D possibly being TRBD1 (5 bases). The length of the CDR3 is 15 residues. Between the trimmed V and J ends, which lost 1 base and 6 bases, there was a span of 17 bases. The germline V gene has CDR1 SGHRS and CDR2 YFSETQ.

The CDR3 here is CSAKRTPTQYF. The CDR3 region has the DNA TGCAGTGCCAAACGGACACCGACCCAGTACTTC. This sequence joins TRBV20-1 and TRBJ2-5; TRBD1 is a possible D gene (5 bases). CDR3 length equals 11 residues. V lost 6 bases and J 7 bases, leaving 12 bases between the germline ends. Per germline, CDR1 DFQATT and CDR2 SNEGSKA (reference sequence).

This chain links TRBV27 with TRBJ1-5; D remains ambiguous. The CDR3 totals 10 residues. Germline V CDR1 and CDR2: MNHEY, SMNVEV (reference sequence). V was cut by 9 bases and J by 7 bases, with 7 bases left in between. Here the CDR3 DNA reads TGTGCCAGTTGGGAACAGCCCCAGCATTTT. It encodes CASWEQPQHF.

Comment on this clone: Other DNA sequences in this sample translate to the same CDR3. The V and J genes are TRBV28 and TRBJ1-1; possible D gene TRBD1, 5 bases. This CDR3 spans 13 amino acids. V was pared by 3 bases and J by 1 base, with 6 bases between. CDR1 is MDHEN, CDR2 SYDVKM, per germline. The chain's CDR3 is CASSFQGNTEAFF. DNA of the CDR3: TGTGCCAGCAGTTTTCAGGGGAACACTGAAGCTTTCTTT.

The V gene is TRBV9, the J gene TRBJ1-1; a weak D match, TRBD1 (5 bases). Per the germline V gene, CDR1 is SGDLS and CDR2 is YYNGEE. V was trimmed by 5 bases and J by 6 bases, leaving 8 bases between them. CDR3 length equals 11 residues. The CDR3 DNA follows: TGTGCCAGCAGGGGGGACGCTGAAGCTTTCTTT. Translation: CASRGDAEAFF.

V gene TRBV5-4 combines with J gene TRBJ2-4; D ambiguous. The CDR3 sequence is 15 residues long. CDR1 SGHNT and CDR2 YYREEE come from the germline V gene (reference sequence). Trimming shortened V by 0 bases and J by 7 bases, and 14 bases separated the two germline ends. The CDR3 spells CASSLDVDLRNIQYF. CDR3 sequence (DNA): TGTGCCAGCAGCTTGGATGTGGATCTGAGGAACATTCAGTACTTC.

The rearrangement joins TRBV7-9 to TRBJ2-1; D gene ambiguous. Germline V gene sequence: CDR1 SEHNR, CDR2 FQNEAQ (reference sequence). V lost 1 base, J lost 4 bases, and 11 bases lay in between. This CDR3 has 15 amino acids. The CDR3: CASSLGWGLYNEQFF. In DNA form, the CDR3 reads TGTGCCAGCAGCTTAGGTTGGGGTCTTTACAATGAGCAGTTCTTC.

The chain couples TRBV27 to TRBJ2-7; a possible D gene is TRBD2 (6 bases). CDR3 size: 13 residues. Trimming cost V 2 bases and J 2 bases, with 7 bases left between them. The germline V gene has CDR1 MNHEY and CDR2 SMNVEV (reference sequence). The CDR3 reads CASSLPGAYEQYF. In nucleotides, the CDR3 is TGTGCCAGCAGTTTACCGGGAGCCTACGAGCAGTACTTC.

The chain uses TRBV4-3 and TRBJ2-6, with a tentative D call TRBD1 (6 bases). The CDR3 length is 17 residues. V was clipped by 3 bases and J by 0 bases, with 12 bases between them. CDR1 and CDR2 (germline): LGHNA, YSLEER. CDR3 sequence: CASSHFGQPSGANVLTF. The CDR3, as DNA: TGCGCCAGCAGCCACTTTGGACAGCCCTCTGGGGCCAACGTCCTGACTTTC.